This entry describes one T cell receptor beta chain. These data belong to a study of blood T cell repertoires in COVID-19. Sequencing used immunoSEQ multiplex PCR; TCRdb keeps in-frame clones, though not all of them. This sample carries approximately 290,000 clones, about 80% of them seen once, and the ten largest clones take 15% to 17%. Sequencing used peripheral blood. This sequence was found in a person aged 65 to 85 with COVID-19, enrolled during active disease.

The DNA of the CDR3 is TGTGCCAGTAGGCACCCCCCGGGGGGGACTAGCGAAGCGAACAATGAGCAGTTCTTC. Translation: CASRHPPGGTSEANNEQFF. This sequence joins TRBV19 and TRBJ2-1; the match to TRBD2 covers 10 bases. In germline, CDR1 is LNHDA, CDR2 SQIVND (reference sequence). CDR3 size: 19 residues. V shed 6 bases and J 5 bases; nucleotides not matched to a gene: 19.